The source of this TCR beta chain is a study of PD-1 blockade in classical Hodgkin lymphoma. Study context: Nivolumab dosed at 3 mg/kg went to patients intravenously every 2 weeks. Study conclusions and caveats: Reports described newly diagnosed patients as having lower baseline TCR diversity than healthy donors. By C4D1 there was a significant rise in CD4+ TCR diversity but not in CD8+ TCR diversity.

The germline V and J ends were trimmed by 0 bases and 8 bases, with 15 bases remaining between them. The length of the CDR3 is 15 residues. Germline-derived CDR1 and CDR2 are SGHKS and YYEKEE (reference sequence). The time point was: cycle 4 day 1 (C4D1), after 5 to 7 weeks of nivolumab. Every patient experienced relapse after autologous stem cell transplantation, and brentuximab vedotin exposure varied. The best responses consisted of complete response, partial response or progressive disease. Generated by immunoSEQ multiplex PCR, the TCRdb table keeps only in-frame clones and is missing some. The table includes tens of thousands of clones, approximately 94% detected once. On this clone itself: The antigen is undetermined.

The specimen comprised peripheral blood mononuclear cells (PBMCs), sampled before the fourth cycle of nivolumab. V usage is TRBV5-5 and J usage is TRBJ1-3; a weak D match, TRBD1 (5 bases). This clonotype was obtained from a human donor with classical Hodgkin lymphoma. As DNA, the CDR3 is TGTGCCAGCAGCTTGGATCCAGGGAAGGGGTACACCATATATTTT. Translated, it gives CASSLDPGKGYTIYF.